A selection of T cell receptor beta chains follows, all from one sample in a study of identical twins. TCRdb reprocessed the 5' RACE reads via MiXCR and lists one record per CDR3 protein. The table records 500,000 to 550,000 distinct CDR3 sequences, 22% of them present only once. These data are also associated with another study on T cells expressing NK-cell markers.

Sample: CD4+ T cells sorted from blood. These receptor sequences come from a woman aged 18 to 35 in good health. The CDR3 runs from the conserved cysteine through the conserved F or W. A D gene is named only where the DNA matches it firmly. Where a row states a size, it is once, few, many or the class of an expanded clone; other rows omit it.

v_gene	abundance	d_gene	j_gene	CDR3nt	CDR3aa
TRBV7-9	-	TRBD1	TRBJ2-5	TGTGCCAGCAGCCCTTGGACAGGGGGTGGAGAGACCCAGTACTTC	CASSPWTGGGETQYF
TRBV12-3/TRBV12-4	-	-	TRBJ1-2	TGTGCCTCTCGGAGGGGGGTGTCTGGCTACACCTTC	CASRRGVSGYTF
TRBV12-3/TRBV12-4	-	-	TRBJ1-1	TGTGCCAGCACCATCGCGGGGGAGGGCACCGCTGAAGCTTTCTTT	CASTIAGEGTAEAFF
TRBV29-1	-	-	TRBJ2-4	TGCAGCGTTGAAAGCCTAGCCAAAAACATTCAGTACTTC	CSVESLAKNIQYF
TRBV6-5	few	TRBD1	TRBJ2-7	TGTGCCAGCAGTTACTCCGGGACAGGGTACGAGCAGTACTTC	CASSYSGTGYEQYF
TRBV3-1	-	-	TRBJ2-7	TGTGCCAGCAGCCATCTCCTTACGTCCTCCTACGAGCAGTACTTC	CASSHLLTSSYEQYF
TRBV3-1	few	-	TRBJ2-7	TGTGCCAGCAGCCAAGGGAGCTCCTACGAGCAGTACTTC	CASSQGSSYEQYF
TRBV5-1	few	-	TRBJ2-3	TGCGCCAGCAGAGGCGACACAGATACGCAGTATTTT	CASRGDTDTQYF
TRBV29-1	-	-	TRBJ2-3	TGCAGCGTTGACGGGGGCGGAAATACGCAGTATTTT	CSVDGGGNTQYF
TRBV12-3/TRBV12-4	-	TRBD2	TRBJ2-3	TGTGCCAGCAGTTCTCCGGGGGCGGGAGGCAGGACAGATACGCAGTATTTT	CASSSPGAGGRTDTQYF
TRBV7-8	few	-	TRBJ2-7	TGTGCCAGCAGACTTGGGGGCGTCGAGCAGTACTTC	CASRLGGVEQYF
TRBV12-3/TRBV12-4	many	TRBD1	TRBJ2-7	TGTGCCAGCAGTTGGGACAGGTCGGTTCGCGAGCAGTACTTC	CASSWDRSVREQYF
TRBV7-8	-	TRBD2	TRBJ2-7	TGTGCCAGCAGCTTAACTAGCGGGCTCTTAGGTGGGCTCTACGAGCAGTACTTC	CASSLTSGLLGGLYEQYF
TRBV3-1	-	-	TRBJ1-2	TGTGCCAGCAGCCCTGGGGGGCAGGATGGCTACACCTTC	CASSPGGQDGYTF
TRBV29-1	few	-	TRBJ2-2	TGCAGCGTTGTTCGGCGGTCCGGCACCGGGGAGCTGTTTTTT	CSVVRRSGTGELFF
TRBV5-1	-	-	TRBJ1-2	TGCGCCAGCAGCTTGGAGCCAGGGTTTTCCTATGGCTACACCTTC	CASSLEPGFSYGYTF
TRBV5-1	-	-	TRBJ1-1	TGCGCCAGCAGCTTGGACCCGACGGGAGGTGAAGCTTTCTTT	CASSLDPTGGEAFF
TRBV5-1	-	-	TRBJ1-2	TGCGCCAGCAGCTTGGACCAAGGCAGGCCCTTCGATGGCTACACCTTC	CASSLDQGRPFDGYTF
TRBV19	once	TRBD2	TRBJ2-1	TGTGCCAGTAGTATGGTAGCGGGGGCGTGGAATGAGCAGTTCTTC	CASSMVAGAWNEQFF
TRBV18	-	-	TRBJ2-2	TGTGCCAGCTCACCGCGGGACAGCCGCACCGGGGAGCTGTTTTTT	CASSPRDSRTGELFF
TRBV9	-	-	TRBJ2-2	TGTGCCAGCAGCGTTACGGGGGCCTATAGCTTCGGGGAGCTGTTTTTT	CASSVTGAYSFGELFF
TRBV7-9	few	TRBD1	TRBJ1-1	TGTGCCAGCAGCTTAGGGCAGGGGGCAGGAACTGAAGCTTTCTTT	CASSLGQGAGTEAFF
TRBV7-9	-	-	TRBJ2-2	TGTGCCAGCAGCTTATATCGGGATGACACCGGGGAGCTGTTTTTT	CASSLYRDDTGELFF
TRBV12-3/TRBV12-4	once	-	TRBJ1-3	TGTGCCAGCAGTTTACGCTCTGGAAACACCATATATTTT	CASSLRSGNTIYF
TRBV18	-	TRBD1	TRBJ1-6	TGTGCCAGCTCACCCCGGGACGGGACAGGGCGTTCACCCCTCCACTTT	CASSPRDGTGRSPLHF
TRBV20-1	few	TRBD2	TRBJ2-7	TGCAGTGCCCAGCGGGGGGCTAACTACGAGCAGTACTTC	CSAQRGANYEQYF
TRBV5-1	few	-	TRBJ1-4	TGCGCCAGCAGCGGCGGCCCTGCAACTAATGAAAAACTGTTTTTT	CASSGGPATNEKLFF
TRBV12-3/TRBV12-4	-	-	TRBJ2-3	TGTGCCAGCAGTTTAGCGCTAGGACGAGCTACGCAGTATTTT	CASSLALGRATQYF
TRBV10-3	once	-	TRBJ2-7	TGTGCCATCAGGAGCAACCCGGGCTCCTACGAGCAGTACTTC	CAIRSNPGSYEQYF
TRBV20-1	few	-	TRBJ2-3	TGCAGTGCTGGGGGGCTAGCTAGCGCAGATACGCAGTATTTT	CSAGGLASADTQYF
TRBV12-3/TRBV12-4	once	-	TRBJ2-2	TGTGCCAGCAGTTTAATGGGGGGGGCGGTGGAGCTGTTTTTT	CASSLMGGAVELFF
TRBV7-6	-	-	TRBJ1-1	TGTGCCAGCTCTAGGGGGGGCCCAAACACTGAAGCTTTCTTT	CASSRGGPNTEAFF
TRBV20-1	-	-	TRBJ1-4	TGCAGTGCTAGCCATAGGGCTGAGGGTGAAAAACTGTTTTTT	CSASHRAEGEKLFF
TRBV11-3	-	-	TRBJ2-3	TGTGCCAGCAGCTCCACCAACAGCGAGAGCACAGATACGCAGTATTTT	CASSSTNSESTDTQYF
TRBV10-3	many	-	TRBJ2-5	TGTGCCATCAGCGACGGACAAGGAAGAGGTGGGACCCAGTACTTC	CAISDGQGRGGTQYF
TRBV7-2	-	TRBD2	TRBJ2-3	TGTGCCAGCAGCTCAGTAGCGGGAGCGTCAGATACGCAGTATTTT	CASSSVAGASDTQYF
TRBV12-3/TRBV12-4	-	-	TRBJ1-1	TGTGCCAGCAGTTTGTCGTGGAATATGAACACTGAAGCTTTCTTT	CASSLSWNMNTEAFF
TRBV5-1	few	-	TRBJ1-1	TGCGCCAGCAGCTTCCCAGGGAGCACTGAAGCTTTCTTT	CASSFPGSTEAFF
TRBV6-7	many	TRBD1	TRBJ1-2	TGTGCCAGCACCTCCGGACAGGAGGAAAACTATGGCTACACCTTC	CASTSGQEENYGYTF
TRBV10-3	few	TRBD2	TRBJ2-3	TGTGCCATCAAGGCTAGCGGGGCGTCTAGCACAGATACGCAGTATTTT	CAIKASGASSTDTQYF
TRBV15	few	-	TRBJ2-1	TGTGCCACCAGCAGGGGTCTTTCATATGAGCAGTTCTTC	CATSRGLSYEQFF
TRBV6-2/TRBV6-3	many	-	TRBJ2-1	TGTGCCAGCAGACATCTAGCGCCGAGCTCCTACAATGAGCAGTTCTTC	CASRHLAPSSYNEQFF
TRBV7-8	few	-	TRBJ1-1	TGTGCCAGCAGCTTACGGGACCAGGGGACTGAAGCTTTCTTT	CASSLRDQGTEAFF
TRBV7-9	-	TRBD2	TRBJ2-7	TGTGCCAGCAGCAGAGGACTAGCGGGGCCCTACGAGCAGTACTTC	CASSRGLAGPYEQYF
TRBV3-1	-	-	TRBJ2-3	TGTGCCAGCAGCCTTGGGGTCCTCATTATGGTAGATACGCAGTATTTT	CASSLGVLIMVDTQYF
TRBV20-1	-	TRBD2	TRBJ2-1	TGCAGTGCTCAAAAAGCGGGGGGGCTGAATGAGCAGTTCTTC	CSAQKAGGLNEQFF